This T cell receptor (beta chain) is drawn from a study of blood T cell repertoires in COVID-19. This CDR3 region has 12 residues. Germline assignment: CDR1 ENHRY and CDR2 SYGVKD. V shed 2 bases and J shed 8 bases, with 7 bases lying between them. This clone occurred a few times. Assay used: immunoSEQ multiplex PCR; TCRdb lists only in-frame clones, some missing. The sample includes roughly 99,000 clones, about 80% of them seen just once. The sequence derives from a man between 65 and 79 years old with acute or convalescent COVID-19. V gene TRBV10-3 combines with J gene TRBJ1-5; D might be TRBD1 (5 bases). The specimen sequenced was peripheral blood. DNA for the CDR3: TGTGCCATCAGTGAGGGGGGGGAGCCCCAGCATTTT. Protein product: CAISEGGEPQHF.